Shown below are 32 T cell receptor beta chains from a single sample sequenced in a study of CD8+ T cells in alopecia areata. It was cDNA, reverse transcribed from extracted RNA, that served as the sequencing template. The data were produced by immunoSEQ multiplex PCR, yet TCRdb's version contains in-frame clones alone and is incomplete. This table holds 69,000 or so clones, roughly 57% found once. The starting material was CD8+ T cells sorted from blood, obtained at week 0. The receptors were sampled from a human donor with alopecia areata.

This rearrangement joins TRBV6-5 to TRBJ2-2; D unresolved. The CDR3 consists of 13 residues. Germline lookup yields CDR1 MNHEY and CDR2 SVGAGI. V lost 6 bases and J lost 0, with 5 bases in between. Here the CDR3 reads CASRPTNTGELFF. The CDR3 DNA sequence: TGTGCCAGCAGACCTACGAACACCGGGGAGCTGTTTTTT.

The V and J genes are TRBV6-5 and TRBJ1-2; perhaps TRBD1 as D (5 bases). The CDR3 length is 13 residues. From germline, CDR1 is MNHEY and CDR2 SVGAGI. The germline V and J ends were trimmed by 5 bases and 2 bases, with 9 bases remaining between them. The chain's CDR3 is CASSVRDNYGYTF. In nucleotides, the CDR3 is TGTGCCAGCAGTGTCCGGGACAACTATGGCTACACCTTC.

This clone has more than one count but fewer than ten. Here the CDR3 DNA reads TGTGCCTGGAGGCTACCCGACTACGAGCAGTACTTC. The encoded protein is CAWRLPDYEQYF. The V call is TRBV30, the J call TRBJ2-7; D is undetermined. The V end lost 3 bases, the J end lost 3 bases, and 9 bases lay between the germline ends. CDR1 and CDR2 from the germline V gene are GTSNPN and SVGIG (reference sequence). CDR3 length equals 12 residues.

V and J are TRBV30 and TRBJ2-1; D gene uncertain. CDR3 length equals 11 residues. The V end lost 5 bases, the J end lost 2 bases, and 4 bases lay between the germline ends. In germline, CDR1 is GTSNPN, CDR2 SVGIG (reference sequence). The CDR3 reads CAWGTYNEQFF. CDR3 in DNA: TGTGCCTGGGGTACCTACAATGAGCAGTTCTTC.

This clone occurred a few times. The chain's CDR3 is CASSLDIDTQYF. In DNA, the CDR3 is TGTGCCAGCAGCTTGGATATCGATACGCAGTATTTT. The V and J genes are TRBV5-4 and TRBJ2-3; D gene uncertain. CDR3 length: 12 amino acids. CDR1 is SGHNT and CDR2 is YYREEE in the germline V gene (reference sequence). V gave up 0 bases and J gave up 6 bases, with 5 bases separating them.

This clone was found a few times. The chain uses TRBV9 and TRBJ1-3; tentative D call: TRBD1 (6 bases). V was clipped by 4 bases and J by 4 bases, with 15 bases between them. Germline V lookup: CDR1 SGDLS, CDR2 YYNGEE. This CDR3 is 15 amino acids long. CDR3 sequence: CASSPSTGAGNTIYF. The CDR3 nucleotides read TGTGCCAGCAGCCCCTCGACAGGAGCGGGAAACACCATATATTTT. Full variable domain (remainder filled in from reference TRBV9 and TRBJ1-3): DSGVTQTPKHLITATGQRVTLRCSPRSGDLSVYWYQQSLDQGLQFLIQYYNGEERAKGNILERFSAQQFPDLHSELNLSSLELGDSALYFCASSPSTGAGNTIYFGEGSWLTVV.

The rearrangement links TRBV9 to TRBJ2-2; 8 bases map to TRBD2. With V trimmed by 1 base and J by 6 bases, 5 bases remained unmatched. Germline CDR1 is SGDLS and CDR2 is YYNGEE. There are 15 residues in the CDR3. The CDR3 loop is CASSVTSGFPGELFF. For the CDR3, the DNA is TGTGCCAGCAGCGTAACTAGCGGTTTCCCCGGGGAGCTGTTTTTT.

CDR3 nucleotide sequence: TGCGCCAGCAGCTTTTTTGCCTTCCGGGGGGAGCAGTACTTC. Translated, it gives CASSFFAFRGEQYF. The chain recombines TRBV5-1 with TRBJ2-7, with a possible D match to TRBD2 (6 bases). The CDR3 spans 14 residues. Per germline, CDR1 SGHRS and CDR2 YFSETQ. V lost 2 bases and J 7 bases, leaving 16 bases between the germline ends.

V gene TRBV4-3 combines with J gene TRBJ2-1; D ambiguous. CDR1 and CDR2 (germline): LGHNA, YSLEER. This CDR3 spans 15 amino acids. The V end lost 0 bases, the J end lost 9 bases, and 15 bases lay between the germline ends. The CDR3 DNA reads TGCGCCAGCAGCCAAGATCGTGGGTCGAGATCTGAGCAGTTCTTC. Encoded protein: CASSQDRGSRSEQFF.

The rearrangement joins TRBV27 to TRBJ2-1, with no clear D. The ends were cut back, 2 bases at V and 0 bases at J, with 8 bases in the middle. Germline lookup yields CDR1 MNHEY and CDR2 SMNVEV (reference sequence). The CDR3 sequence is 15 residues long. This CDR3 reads CASSLDESSYNEQFF. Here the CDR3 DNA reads TGTGCCAGCAGTTTAGACGAAAGCTCCTACAATGAGCAGTTCTTC.

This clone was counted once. The chain's CDR3 is CASSFTEQETQYF. DNA of the CDR3: TGTGCCAGCAGCTTTACCGAACAAGAGACCCAGTACTTC. The V and J genes are TRBV7-9 and TRBJ2-5; no firm D call. V shed 3 bases and J shed 2 bases, with 7 bases lying between them. The germline V gene has CDR1 SEHNR and CDR2 FQNEAQ (reference sequence). The CDR3 contains 13 residues. The full variable domain, in which reference TRBV7-9 and TRBJ2-5 provide the parts outside the CDR3, is DTGVSQNPRHKITKRGQNVTFRCDPISEHNRLYWYRQTLGQGPEFLTYFQNEAQLEKSRLLSDRFSAERPKGSFSTLEIQRTEQGDSAMYLCASSFTEQETQYFGPGTRLLVL.

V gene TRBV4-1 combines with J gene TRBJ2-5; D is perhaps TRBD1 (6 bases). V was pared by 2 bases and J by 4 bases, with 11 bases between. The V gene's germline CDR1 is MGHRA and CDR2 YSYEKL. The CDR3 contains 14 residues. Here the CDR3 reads CASSQPTGRETQYF. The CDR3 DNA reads TGCGCCAGCAGCCAACCGACAGGTAGAGAGACCCAGTACTTC.

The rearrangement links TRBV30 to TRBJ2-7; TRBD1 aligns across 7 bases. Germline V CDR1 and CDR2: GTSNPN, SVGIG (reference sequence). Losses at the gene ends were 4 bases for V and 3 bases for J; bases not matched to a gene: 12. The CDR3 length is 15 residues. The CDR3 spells CAWKSVRQGRYEQYF. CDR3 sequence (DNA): TGTGCCTGGAAATCGGTGAGACAGGGACGCTACGAGCAGTACTTC.

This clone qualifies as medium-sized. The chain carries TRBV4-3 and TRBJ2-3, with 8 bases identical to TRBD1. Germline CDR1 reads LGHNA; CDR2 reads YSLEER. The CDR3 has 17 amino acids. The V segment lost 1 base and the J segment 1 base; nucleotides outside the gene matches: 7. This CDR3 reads CASSQALPGQGTDTQYF. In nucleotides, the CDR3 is TGCGCCAGCAGCCAAGCGCTCCCGGGACAGGGCACAGATACGCAGTATTTT.

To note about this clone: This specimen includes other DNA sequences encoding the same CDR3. The DNA of the CDR3 is TGTGCCAGCAGCTTAGGGCAGGGCGGTCAGCCCCAGCATTTT. Protein sequence: CASSLGQGGQPQHF. The rearrangement links TRBV7-9 to TRBJ1-5; tentative D call: TRBD1 (5 bases). Germline CDR1 reads SEHNR; CDR2 reads FQNEAQ (reference sequence). The CDR3 has 14 residues. V was clipped by 1 base and J by 6 bases, with 10 bases between them. The variable domain in full, completed from reference TRBV7-9 and TRBJ1-5, reads DTGVSQNPRHKITKRGQNVTFRCDPISEHNRLYWYRQTLGQGPEFLTYFQNEAQLEKSRLLSDRFSAERPKGSFSTLEIQRTEQGDSAMYLCASSLGQGGQPQHFGDGTRLSIL.

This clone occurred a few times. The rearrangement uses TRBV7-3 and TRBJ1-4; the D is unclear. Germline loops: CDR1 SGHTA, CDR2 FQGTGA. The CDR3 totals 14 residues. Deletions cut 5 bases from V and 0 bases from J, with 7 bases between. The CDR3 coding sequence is TGTGCCAGCAGCGAAAGTGCAACTAATGAAAAACTGTTTTTT. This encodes CASSESATNEKLFF.

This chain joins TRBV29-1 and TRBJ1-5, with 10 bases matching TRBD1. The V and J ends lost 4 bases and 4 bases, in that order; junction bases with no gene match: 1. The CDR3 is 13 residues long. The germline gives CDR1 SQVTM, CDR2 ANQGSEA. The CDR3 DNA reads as TGCAGCGTTGGGGGACAGGGGAATCAGCCCCAGCATTTT. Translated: CSVGGQGNQPQHF.

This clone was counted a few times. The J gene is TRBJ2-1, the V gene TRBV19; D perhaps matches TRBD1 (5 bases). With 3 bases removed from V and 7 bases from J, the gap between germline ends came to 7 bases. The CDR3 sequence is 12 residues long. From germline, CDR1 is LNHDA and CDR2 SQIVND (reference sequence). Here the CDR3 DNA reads TGTGCCAGTAGTATCGACAGTAATGAGCAGTTCTTC. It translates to CASSIDSNEQFF.

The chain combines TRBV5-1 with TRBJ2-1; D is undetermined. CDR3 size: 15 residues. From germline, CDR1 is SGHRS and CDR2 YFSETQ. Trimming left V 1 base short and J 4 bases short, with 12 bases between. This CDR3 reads CASSLSTGPYNEQFF. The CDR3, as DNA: TGCGCCAGCAGCTTGAGTACCGGGCCGTACAATGAGCAGTTCTTC.

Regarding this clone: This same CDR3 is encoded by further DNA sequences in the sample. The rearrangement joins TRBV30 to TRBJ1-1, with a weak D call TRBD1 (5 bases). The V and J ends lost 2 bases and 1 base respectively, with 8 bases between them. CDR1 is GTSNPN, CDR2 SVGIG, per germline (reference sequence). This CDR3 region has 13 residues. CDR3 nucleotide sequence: TGTGCCTGGAGTCTTCAGGGGAACACTGAAGCTTTCTTT. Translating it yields CAWSLQGNTEAFF.

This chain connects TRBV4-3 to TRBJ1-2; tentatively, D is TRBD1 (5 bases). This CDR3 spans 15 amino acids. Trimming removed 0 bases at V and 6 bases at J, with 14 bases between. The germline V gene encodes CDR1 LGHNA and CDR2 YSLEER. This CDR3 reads CASSQDRQGSNGYTF. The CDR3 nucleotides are TGCGCCAGCAGCCAAGATCGGCAGGGAAGCAATGGCTACACCTTC.

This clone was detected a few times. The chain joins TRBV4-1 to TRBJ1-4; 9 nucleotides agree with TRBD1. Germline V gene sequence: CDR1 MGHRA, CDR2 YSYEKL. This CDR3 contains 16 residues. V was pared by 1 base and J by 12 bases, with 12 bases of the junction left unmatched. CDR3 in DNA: TGCGCCAGCAGCCAAGGGCTAGGGACAGGGTGGAGAGAACTGTTTTTT. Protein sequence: CASSQGLGTGWRELFF.

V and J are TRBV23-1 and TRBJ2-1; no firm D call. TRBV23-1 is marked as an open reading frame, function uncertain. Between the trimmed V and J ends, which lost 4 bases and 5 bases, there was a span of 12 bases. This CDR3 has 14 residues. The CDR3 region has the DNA TGCGCCAGCAGTCCCCCATGTCACCACAATGAGCAGTTCTTC. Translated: CASSPPCHHNEQFF.

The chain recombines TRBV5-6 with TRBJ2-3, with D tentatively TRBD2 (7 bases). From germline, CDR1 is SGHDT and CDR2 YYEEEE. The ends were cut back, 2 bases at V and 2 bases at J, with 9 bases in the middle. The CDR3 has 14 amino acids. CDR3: CASSFGGATDTQYF. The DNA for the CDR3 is TGTGCCAGCAGCTTTGGGGGGGCCACAGATACGCAGTATTTT.

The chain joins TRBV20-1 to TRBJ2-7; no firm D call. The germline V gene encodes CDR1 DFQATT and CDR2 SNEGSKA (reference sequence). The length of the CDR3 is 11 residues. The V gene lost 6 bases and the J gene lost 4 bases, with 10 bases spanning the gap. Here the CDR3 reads CSATLRYEQYF. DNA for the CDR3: TGCAGTGCAACCCTACGGTACGAGCAGTACTTC.

The CDR3 DNA is TGTGCCAGCAGCTTAGGTGGCATCTCCTACGAGCAGTACTTC. This translates into CASSLGGISYEQYF. The chain links TRBV7-2 to TRBJ2-7; D is unclear. V was trimmed by 1 base and J by 0 bases, leaving 7 bases between them. Germline-derived CDR1 and CDR2 are SGHTA and FQGNSA. This CDR3 region has 14 residues. The full variable domain, completed using reference TRBV7-2 and TRBJ2-7, is GAGVSQSPSNKVTEKGKDVELRCDPISGHTALYWYRQSLGQGLEFLIYFQGNSAPDKSGLPSDRFSAERTGGSVSTLTIQRTQQEDSAVYLCASSLGGISYEQYFGPGTRLTVT.

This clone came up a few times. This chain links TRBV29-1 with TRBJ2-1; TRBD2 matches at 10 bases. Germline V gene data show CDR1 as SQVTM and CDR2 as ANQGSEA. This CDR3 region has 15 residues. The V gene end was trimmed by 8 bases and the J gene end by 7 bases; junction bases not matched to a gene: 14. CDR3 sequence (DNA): TGCAGCATTTTGGGCTCAGGGACTAGCGAAAATGAGCAGTTCTTC. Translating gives CSILGSGTSENEQFF.

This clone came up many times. This chain's CDR3 is CASSIPGGGYTF. CDR3 nucleotide sequence: TGTGCCAGCAGCATCCCAGGGGGAGGCTACACCTTC. This chain uses TRBV9 with TRBJ1-2; 7 nucleotides line up with TRBD1. Germline loops: CDR1 SGDLS, CDR2 YYNGEE. The CDR3 runs 12 residues. J gave up 8 bases and V 4 bases, and 5 bases lay outside the gene matches.

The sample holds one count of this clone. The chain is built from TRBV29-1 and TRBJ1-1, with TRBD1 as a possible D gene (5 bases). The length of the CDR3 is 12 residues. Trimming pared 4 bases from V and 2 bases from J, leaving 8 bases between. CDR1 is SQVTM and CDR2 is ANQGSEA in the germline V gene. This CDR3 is CSVVGQNTEAFF. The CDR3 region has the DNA TGCAGCGTTGTCGGACAAAACACTGAAGCTTTCTTT.

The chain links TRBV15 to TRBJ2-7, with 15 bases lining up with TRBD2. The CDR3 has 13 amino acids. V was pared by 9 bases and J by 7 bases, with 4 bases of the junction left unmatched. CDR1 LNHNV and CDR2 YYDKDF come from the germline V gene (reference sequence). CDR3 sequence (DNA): TGTGCCACTAGGACTAGCGGGAGGGGTGAGCAGTACTTC. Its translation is CATRTSGRGEQYF.

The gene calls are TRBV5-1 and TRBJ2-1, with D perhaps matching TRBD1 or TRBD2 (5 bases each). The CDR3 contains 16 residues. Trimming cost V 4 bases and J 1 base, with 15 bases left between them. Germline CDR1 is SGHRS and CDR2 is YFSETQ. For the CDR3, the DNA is TGCGCCAGCAGCCCTCGACCAGGGAGTTCCTACAATGAGCAGTTCTTC. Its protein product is CASSPRPGSSYNEQFF. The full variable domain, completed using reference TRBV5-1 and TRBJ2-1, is KAGVTQTPRYLIKTRGQQVTLSCSPISGHRSVSWYQQTPGQGLQFLFEYFSETQRNKGNFPGRFSGRQFSNSRSEMNVSTLELGDSALYLCASSPRPGSSYNEQFFGPGTRLTVL.

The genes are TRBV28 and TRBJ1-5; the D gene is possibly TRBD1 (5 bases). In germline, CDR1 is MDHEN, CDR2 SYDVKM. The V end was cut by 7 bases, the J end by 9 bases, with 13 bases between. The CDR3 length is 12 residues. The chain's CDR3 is CASTGGERPQHF. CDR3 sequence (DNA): TGTGCCAGCACCGGGGGGGAGCGGCCCCAGCATTTT.